Described below is a single T cell receptor (beta chain) sequence and its context. A much bigger clone sits one base away, suggesting this may be a read error. No conserved phenylalanine or tryptophan is present at the end of the CDR3, so a read error is the likely explanation. These data belong to a study of molecular identifiers for immune sequencing clone quantification. TCRdb redid the calling of the PCR reads with MiXCR, one entry per CDR3 protein. The repertoire consists of some 320,000 distinct CDR3 sequences, with roughly 23% occurring once and the leading ten covering roughly 0.8%. The CDR3 is 15 residues long. Trimming took off 4 bases at V and 4 bases at J, with 16 bases between the two ends. Germline V lookup: CDR1 ENHRY, CDR2 SYGVKD. A CD8+CD4-CCR7+CD45RA+ gate was used to sort naive CD8 T cells.

The sequenced sample consisted of naive CD8+ T cells from blood, with Jurkat cell RNA spiked in. The sample's subset: FACS-sorted CD8+CD4-CCR7+CD45RA+ naive T cells. The sequence was collected from a human donor in good health. Some libraries in this study had Jurkat cell RNA spiked in. V usage is TRBV10-3 and J usage is TRBJ1-2; no reliable D call. Here the CDR3 reads CAISAESKLPYGYTS. For the CDR3, the DNA is TGTGCCATCAGTGCAGAATCCAAACTCCCCTATGGCTACACCTCC.